This T cell receptor beta chain was captured in a study of blood T cell repertoires in COVID-19. Here immunoSEQ multiplex PCR was the method, and the copy in TCRdb shows in-frame clones only, minus some. The sample has roughly 59,000 clones, approximately 73% seen once. Germline V gene data show CDR1 as SEHNR and CDR2 as FQNEAQ (reference sequence). V lost 5 bases, J lost 4 bases, and 16 bases stayed unmatched. This CDR3 has 18 amino acids. The chain employs TRBV7-9 and TRBJ2-7, with TRBD2 matching over 11 bases. The material sequenced was peripheral blood. The receptor's source is a woman aged 45-65 years with active or convalescent COVID-19. CDR3 residues: CASSTSLLTSGAAYEQYF. The CDR3 nucleotides read TGTGCCAGCAGCACTTCCCTTCTGACTAGCGGGGCGGCTTACGAGCAGTACTTC.